The entry that follows covers one T cell receptor (beta chain) sequence. This entry is derived from a study of cytomegalovirus exposure and HLA in healthy donors. Profiling relied on immunoSEQ multiplex PCR, and the TCRdb table lists in-frame clones only, not all of them. The table shows more than 120,000 clones, with approximately 90% occurring only once. Trimming removed 2 bases at V and 8 bases at J, with 15 bases between. The CDR3 is 14 residues long. The germline V gene encodes CDR1 SGHTA and CDR2 FQGTGA. The sequenced material came from PBMCs. The receptor was isolated from a man aged 18 to 30 in good health and CMV-seropositive. The rearrangement links TRBV7-3 to TRBJ1-2; maybe TRBD1 (5 bases). CDR3 in amino acids: CASSLGPGQEGYTF. The CDR3 DNA reads TGTGCCAGCAGCTTAGGTCCAGGGCAGGAAGGCTACACCTTC.